A selection of T cell receptor beta chains follows, all from one sample in a study of OX40 agonist ivuxolimab in advanced cancers. The data were produced by immunoSEQ multiplex PCR, yet TCRdb's version contains in-frame clones alone and is incomplete. The sample holds over 75,000 clones, around nine tenths seen once. Here the sequenced sample was CD4+ or CD8+ T cells sorted from blood, taken in a trial of the OX40 agonist ivuxolimab. The receptors were sampled from an adult with an advanced solid tumor such as melanoma, head and neck, liver or kidney cancer. The CDR3 runs from the conserved cysteine through the conserved F or W. D genes are given only for firm matches. Expanded clones are given a class, and other clones once, few, many or no size at all.

clone_size: NA
j_call: TRBJ2-1
v_call: TRBV14
d_call: TRBD1
cdr3_nt: TGTGCCAGCAGCCAAGAGTGGGACAGACTTACAAATGAGCAGTTCTTC
cdr3_aa: CASSQEWDRLTNEQFF

clone_size: NA
j_call: TRBJ2-1
v_call: TRBV12-5
d_call: TRBD2
cdr3_nt: TGTGCTAGTGGTTTGGCACTAGCGGGGGGGGCTTACAATGAGCAGTTCTTC
cdr3_aa: CASGLALAGGAYNEQFF

clone_size: NA
j_call: TRBJ1-1
v_call: TRBV12-2
d_call: NA
cdr3_nt: TGTGCAAGTCGCTTAGGACAGGGGAGGGGGAACACTGAAGCTTTCTTT
cdr3_aa: CASRLGQGRGNTEAFF

clone_size: NA
j_call: TRBJ2-3
v_call: TRBV15
d_call: NA
cdr3_nt: TGTGCCACCAGCAGAGATCTGACGGTTAGCACAGATACGCAGTATTTT
cdr3_aa: CATSRDLTVSTDTQYF

clone_size: NA
j_call: TRBJ2-1
v_call: TRBV11-3
d_call: NA
cdr3_nt: TGTGCCAGCAGCTTAGGTGTAGGGGTTTCCTACAATGAGCAGTTCTTC
cdr3_aa: CASSLGVGVSYNEQFF

clone_size: NA
j_call: TRBJ2-2
v_call: TRBV7-6
d_call: NA
cdr3_nt: TGTGCCAGCAGCCCCTTCGGCGGGGAGCTGTTTTTT
cdr3_aa: CASSPFGGELFF

clone_size: NA
j_call: TRBJ2-5
v_call: TRBV5-1
d_call: NA
cdr3_nt: TGCGCCAGCAGCTTGGGGTGGCGGGACCGCCAAGAGACCCAGTACTTC
cdr3_aa: CASSLGWRDRQETQYF

clone_size: NA
j_call: TRBJ2-7
v_call: TRBV5-4
d_call: TRBD2
cdr3_nt: TGTGCCAGCAGCTTGGGCCCAGCGGGAGGCTACGAGCAGTACTTC
cdr3_aa: CASSLGPAGGYEQYF

clone_size: once
j_call: TRBJ2-7
v_call: TRBV6-1
d_call: TRBD2
cdr3_nt: TGTGCCAGCAGTGAAGGACTTATAGCGGGAGGATACGAGCAGTACTTC
cdr3_aa: CASSEGLIAGGYEQYF

clone_size: NA
j_call: TRBJ1-2
v_call: TRBV5-4
d_call: NA
cdr3_nt: TGTGCCAGCAGCTCAGGATTACAGGGCTATGGCTACACCTTC
cdr3_aa: CASSSGLQGYGYTF

clone_size: NA
j_call: TRBJ1-1
v_call: TRBV11-2
d_call: NA
cdr3_nt: TGTGCCAGCAGCTTAGATCTCTCCCCTGAAGCTTTCTTT
cdr3_aa: CASSLDLSPEAFF

clone_size: NA
j_call: TRBJ2-7
v_call: TRBV29-1
d_call: NA
cdr3_nt: TGCAGCGTTGTCGTCTCAGGGAATAATTACGAGCAGTACTTC
cdr3_aa: CSVVVSGNNYEQYF

clone_size: once
j_call: TRBJ2-1
v_call: TRBV4-2
d_call: TRBD2
cdr3_nt: TGTGCCAGCAGCCAAGCGGGGACTAGCGACAGCTCCTACAATGAGCAGTTCTTC
cdr3_aa: CASSQAGTSDSSYNEQFF

clone_size: NA
j_call: TRBJ2-5
v_call: TRBV6-5
d_call: TRBD1
cdr3_nt: TGTGCCAGCAGGCGACAGGGGGCGCTTCCCGAGACCCAGTACTTC
cdr3_aa: CASRRQGALPETQYF

clone_size: NA
j_call: TRBJ2-5
v_call: TRBV28
d_call: NA
cdr3_nt: TGTGCCAGCCGCTCCGGGGGACTGCCGGAGACCCAGTACTTC
cdr3_aa: CASRSGGLPETQYF

clone_size: NA
j_call: TRBJ1-5
v_call: TRBV28
d_call: TRBD1
cdr3_nt: TGTGCCAGCAGCGGGACAGTTGTTAGCAATCAGCCCCAGCATTTT
cdr3_aa: CASSGTVVSNQPQHF

clone_size: NA
j_call: TRBJ1-2
v_call: TRBV5-8
d_call: NA
cdr3_nt: TGTGCCAGCAGCTTGGGGACAGACTATGGCTACACCTTC
cdr3_aa: CASSLGTDYGYTF

clone_size: NA
j_call: TRBJ1-1
v_call: TRBV19
d_call: TRBD1
cdr3_nt: TGTGCCAGTAGTAAAGGGACAGGGGGTCGTGAAGCTTTCTTT
cdr3_aa: CASSKGTGGREAFF

clone_size: NA
j_call: TRBJ1-2
v_call: TRBV10-1
d_call: NA
cdr3_nt: TGCGCCAGCAGTCCGGCCGGGACACGAAACTATGGCTACACCTTC
cdr3_aa: CASSPAGTRNYGYTF

clone_size: NA
j_call: TRBJ2-3
v_call: TRBV25-1
d_call: NA
cdr3_nt: TGTGCCAGCGCCTGGGACACAGATACGCAGTATTTT
cdr3_aa: CASAWDTDTQYF

clone_size: NA
j_call: TRBJ2-1
v_call: TRBV4-2
d_call: NA
cdr3_nt: TGTGCCAGCAGCCAAGAGGGAAGAGCGGAATACAATGAGCAGTTCTTC
cdr3_aa: CASSQEGRAEYNEQFF

clone_size: NA
j_call: TRBJ2-7
v_call: TRBV19
d_call: NA
cdr3_nt: TGTGCCAGTAGATCTCCAGGGCAGTACTTC
cdr3_aa: CASRSPGQYF

clone_size: NA
j_call: TRBJ1-3
v_call: TRBV20-1
d_call: NA
cdr3_nt: TGCAGTGCTAGCTTCGACACCATATATTTT
cdr3_aa: CSASFDTIYF

clone_size: NA
j_call: TRBJ2-2
v_call: TRBV15
d_call: NA
cdr3_nt: TGTGCCACCAGCAGAGATAACACCGGGGAGCTGTTTTTT
cdr3_aa: CATSRDNTGELFF

clone_size: NA
j_call: TRBJ2-3
v_call: TRBV7-9
d_call: TRBD1
cdr3_nt: TGTGCTACCAGGGGACAGGGCGCCACAGATACGCAGTATTTT
cdr3_aa: CATRGQGATDTQYF

clone_size: NA
j_call: TRBJ2-2
v_call: TRBV2
d_call: TRBD1
cdr3_nt: TGTGCCAGCACCCGGGACAGGGGGAACACCGGGGAGCTGTTTTTT
cdr3_aa: CASTRDRGNTGELFF

clone_size: NA
j_call: TRBJ1-1
v_call: TRBV5-6
d_call: NA
cdr3_nt: TGTGCCAGCAGCTTCGTGGGGGTAAACACTGAAGCTTTCTTT
cdr3_aa: CASSFVGVNTEAFF

clone_size: NA
j_call: TRBJ1-2
v_call: TRBV18
d_call: NA
cdr3_nt: TGTGCCAGCTCACCAAGTTCAGGTTATGGCTACACCTTC
cdr3_aa: CASSPSSGYGYTF

clone_size: NA
j_call: TRBJ2-5
v_call: TRBV5-1
d_call: TRBD1
cdr3_nt: TGCGCCAGCAGCGCCTGGACAGGGCTACAAGAGACCCAGTACTTC
cdr3_aa: CASSAWTGLQETQYF

clone_size: few
j_call: TRBJ1-2
v_call: TRBV19
d_call: NA
cdr3_nt: TGTGCCAGTAGTGATTTTAACTATGGCTACACCTTC
cdr3_aa: CASSDFNYGYTF

clone_size: NA
j_call: TRBJ2-5
v_call: TRBV2
d_call: NA
cdr3_nt: TGTGCCCCAGGGGGGTATCAGCAAGAGACCCAGTACTTC
cdr3_aa: CAPGGYQQETQYF

clone_size: NA
j_call: TRBJ1-5
v_call: TRBV28
d_call: NA
cdr3_nt: TGTGCCAGCAGTTCCCAGGATCCACAGCCCCAGCATTTT
cdr3_aa: CASSSQDPQPQHF

clone_size: NA
j_call: TRBJ2-5
v_call: TRBV27
d_call: NA
cdr3_nt: TGTGCCCGTCTGGGGGGCCAAGAGACCCAGTACTTC
cdr3_aa: CARLGGQETQYF

clone_size: NA
j_call: TRBJ2-6
v_call: TRBV18
d_call: NA
cdr3_nt: TGTGCCAGCTCACCTTTTGACGGATCTGGGGCCAACGTCCTGACTTTC
cdr3_aa: CASSPFDGSGANVLTF

clone_size: NA
j_call: TRBJ2-5
v_call: TRBV5-8
d_call: TRBD1
cdr3_nt: TGTGCCAGCAGCTTACTAACAGGGGTGGAAGAGACCCAGTACTTC
cdr3_aa: CASSLLTGVEETQYF

clone_size: NA
j_call: TRBJ2-1
v_call: TRBV5-1
d_call: NA
cdr3_nt: TGCGCCAGCAGCTGGGCCCTCGGCGGCAATGAGCAGTTCTTC
cdr3_aa: CASSWALGGNEQFF

clone_size: NA
j_call: TRBJ2-6
v_call: TRBV11-2
d_call: TRBD1
cdr3_nt: TGTGCCAGCAGCTTTACAGGGGATGGGGCCAACGTCCTGACTTTC
cdr3_aa: CASSFTGDGANVLTF

clone_size: NA
j_call: TRBJ2-3
v_call: TRBV5-6
d_call: NA
cdr3_nt: TGTGCCAGCCTACCAAGCGGGAGCACAGATACGCAGTATTTT
cdr3_aa: CASLPSGSTDTQYF

clone_size: NA
j_call: TRBJ2-6
v_call: TRBV7-2
d_call: NA
cdr3_nt: TGTGCCAGCAGCCCGATGGGTAATGCTGGGGCCAACGTCCTGACTTTC
cdr3_aa: CASSPMGNAGANVLTF

clone_size: NA
j_call: TRBJ2-5
v_call: TRBV7-2
d_call: NA
cdr3_nt: TGTGCCAGCAGCTTAGCGCACGAAGTCCAAGAGACCCAGTACTTC
cdr3_aa: CASSLAHEVQETQYF

clone_size: NA
j_call: TRBJ1-1
v_call: TRBV6-4
d_call: TRBD1
cdr3_nt: TGTGCCAGCATATTCGACAGGGAAATGAACACTGAAGCTTTCTTT
cdr3_aa: CASIFDREMNTEAFF

clone_size: once
j_call: TRBJ1-5
v_call: TRBV10-3
d_call: NA
cdr3_nt: TGTGCCATCAGCTCAGACAGAAATAGCAATCAGCCCCAGCATTTT
cdr3_aa: CAISSDRNSNQPQHF

clone_size: NA
j_call: TRBJ2-2
v_call: TRBV5-6
d_call: TRBD1
cdr3_nt: TGTGCCAGCAGCGGACAGGGTTTGCTGGCCGGGGAGCTGTTTTTT
cdr3_aa: CASSGQGLLAGELFF

clone_size: NA
j_call: TRBJ2-2
v_call: TRBV7-6
d_call: TRBD1
cdr3_nt: TGTGCTACCGGACAGGGAAGACCCACCGGGGAGCTGTTTTTT
cdr3_aa: CATGQGRPTGELFF

clone_size: NA
j_call: TRBJ2-1
v_call: TRBV27
d_call: NA
cdr3_nt: TGTGCCAGCAGTTCCCCGACTACTAGCCCGATCGGCTCCTACAATGAGCAGTTCTTC
cdr3_aa: CASSSPTTSPIGSYNEQFF

clone_size: NA
j_call: TRBJ2-3
v_call: TRBV7-8
d_call: TRBD2
cdr3_nt: TGTGCCAGCAGCTTAGGCAAACTAGCGGGAGGGCCGACAGATACGCAGTATTTT
cdr3_aa: CASSLGKLAGGPTDTQYF

clone_size: NA
j_call: TRBJ2-3
v_call: TRBV5-1
d_call: TRBD1
cdr3_nt: TGCGCCAGCAGCTTAGACAGGGGGCAGGCAGATACGCAGTATTTT
cdr3_aa: CASSLDRGQADTQYF

clone_size: NA
j_call: TRBJ2-5
v_call: TRBV11-3
d_call: NA
cdr3_nt: TGTGCCAGCAGCTTTGGCGGTGTAGACCAAGAGACCCAGTACTTC
cdr3_aa: CASSFGGVDQETQYF

clone_size: NA
j_call: TRBJ1-4
v_call: TRBV2
d_call: NA
cdr3_nt: TGTGCCAGCGGGCAACAATTGGAAGAAAAACTGTTTTTT
cdr3_aa: CASGQQLEEKLFF